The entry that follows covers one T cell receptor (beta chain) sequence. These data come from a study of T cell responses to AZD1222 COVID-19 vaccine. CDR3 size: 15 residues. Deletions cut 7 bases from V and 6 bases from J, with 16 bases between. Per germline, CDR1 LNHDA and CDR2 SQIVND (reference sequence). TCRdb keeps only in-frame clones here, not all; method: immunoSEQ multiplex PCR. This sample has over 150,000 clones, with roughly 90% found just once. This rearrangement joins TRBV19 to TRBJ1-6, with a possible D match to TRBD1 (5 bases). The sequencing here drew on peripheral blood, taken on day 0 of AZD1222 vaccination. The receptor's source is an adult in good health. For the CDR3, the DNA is TGTGCCAGTAATTGGGGGAGTGATCGTAATTCACCCCTCCACTTT. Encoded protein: CASNWGSDRNSPLHF.